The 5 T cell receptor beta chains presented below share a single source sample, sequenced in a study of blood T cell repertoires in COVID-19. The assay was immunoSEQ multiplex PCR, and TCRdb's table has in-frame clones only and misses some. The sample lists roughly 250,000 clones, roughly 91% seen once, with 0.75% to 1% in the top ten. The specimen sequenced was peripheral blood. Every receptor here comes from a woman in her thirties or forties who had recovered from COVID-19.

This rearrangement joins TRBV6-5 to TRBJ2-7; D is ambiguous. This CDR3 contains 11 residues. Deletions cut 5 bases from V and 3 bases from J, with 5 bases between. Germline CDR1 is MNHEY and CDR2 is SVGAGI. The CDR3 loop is CASSPYYEQYF. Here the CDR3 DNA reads TGTGCCAGCAGTCCGTACTACGAGCAGTACTTC.

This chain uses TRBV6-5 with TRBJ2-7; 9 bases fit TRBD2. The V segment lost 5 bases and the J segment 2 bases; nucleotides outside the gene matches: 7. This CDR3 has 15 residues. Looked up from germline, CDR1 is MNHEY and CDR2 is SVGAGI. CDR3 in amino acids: CASSPPAGGPYEQYF. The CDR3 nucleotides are TGTGCCAGCAGTCCCCCGGCGGGAGGGCCCTACGAGCAGTACTTC.

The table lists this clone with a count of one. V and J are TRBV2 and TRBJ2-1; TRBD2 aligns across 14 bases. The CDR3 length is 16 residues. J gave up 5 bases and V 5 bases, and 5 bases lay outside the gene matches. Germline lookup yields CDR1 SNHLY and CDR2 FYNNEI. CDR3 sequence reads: CASSRRLAGGDNEQFF. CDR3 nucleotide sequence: TGTGCCAGCAGTCGACGACTAGCGGGGGGGGACAATGAGCAGTTCTTC.

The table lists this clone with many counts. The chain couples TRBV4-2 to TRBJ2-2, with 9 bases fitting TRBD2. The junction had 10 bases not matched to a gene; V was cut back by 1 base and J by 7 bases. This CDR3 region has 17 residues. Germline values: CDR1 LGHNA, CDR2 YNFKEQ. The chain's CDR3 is CASSQGLSGSLVGELFF. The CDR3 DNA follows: TGTGCCAGCAGCCAAGGACTTAGCGGGAGTCTGGTCGGGGAGCTGTTTTTT.

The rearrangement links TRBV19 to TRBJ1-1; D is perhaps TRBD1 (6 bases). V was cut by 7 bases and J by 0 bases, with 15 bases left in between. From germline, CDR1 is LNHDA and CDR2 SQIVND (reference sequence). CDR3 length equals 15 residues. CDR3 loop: CASTPPDRMNTEAFF. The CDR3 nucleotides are TGTGCCAGTACCCCCCCAGACAGGATGAACACTGAAGCTTTCTTT.